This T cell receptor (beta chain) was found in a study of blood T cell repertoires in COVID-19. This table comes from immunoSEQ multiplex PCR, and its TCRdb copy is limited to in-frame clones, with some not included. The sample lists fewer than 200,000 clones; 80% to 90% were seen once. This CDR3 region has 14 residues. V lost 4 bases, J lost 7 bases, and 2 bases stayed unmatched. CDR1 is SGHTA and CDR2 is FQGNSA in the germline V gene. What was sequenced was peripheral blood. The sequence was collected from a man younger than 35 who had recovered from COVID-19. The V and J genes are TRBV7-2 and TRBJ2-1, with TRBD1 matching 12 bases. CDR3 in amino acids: CASSSGQGANEQFF. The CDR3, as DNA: TGTGCCAGCAGCTCGGGACAGGGGGCGAATGAGCAGTTCTTC.